This TCR beta chain was captured in a study of T cells after posttransplantation cyclophosphamide. Study observations and caveats: TRB clonality was highly associated with recipient CMV seropositivity and reactivation. Donor-recipient repertoire similarity was low at 1-2 months, rising over year one. TRB overlap between skin or GI tissue T cells and blood was limited.

The CDR3 contains 13 residues. In germline, CDR1 is MNHEY, CDR2 SMNVEV (reference sequence). V was cut by 5 bases and J by 0 bases, with 5 bases left in between. This clone was detected once. What it recognizes is unknown. Cells defined as naive were viable CD3+CD4+ or CD3+CD8+ and CCR7+CD45RA+CD45RO-CD95-CD27+CD28+. Profiling relied on immunoSEQ multiplex PCR, and the TCRdb table lists in-frame clones only, not all of them. The sample gives over 20,000 clones, nearly 99% of which show up once; roughly 0.12% is in the top ten. This TCR was recovered from a man aged 35 to 55 in good health, CMV-negative, and a related stem cell transplant donor. V usage is TRBV27 and J usage is TRBJ1-3; D ambiguous. Sequencing was carried out using naive CD8+ T cells sorted from PBMCs. The chain's CDR3 is CASSLSSGNTIYF. The CDR3, as DNA: TGTGCCAGCAGTCTGAGCTCTGGAAACACCATATATTTT.